The text below deals with one T cell receptor (beta chain). These data originate in a study of T cell responses to AZD1222 COVID-19 vaccine. The germline V and J ends were trimmed by 2 bases and 1 base, with 11 bases remaining between them. The CDR3 covers 15 residues. Germline V gene lookup returns CDR1 LGHNA and CDR2 YNFKEQ. The data were produced by immunoSEQ multiplex PCR, yet TCRdb's version contains in-frame clones alone and is incomplete. The sample consists of some 85,000 clones, around 90% of them appearing once. This TCR was recovered from an adult in good health. V usage is TRBV4-2 and J usage is TRBJ1-1, with D hard to call. Sequencing used peripheral blood, obtained on day 0 of AZD1222 vaccination. The CDR3 sequence is CASSQSRVGNTEAFF. For the CDR3, the DNA is TGTGCCAGCAGCCAATCTCGGGTTGGGAACACTGAAGCTTTCTTT.